These 13 T cell receptor beta chains originate from one sample sequenced in a study of neurological immune-mediated disorders (dated by TCRdb to the late 2010s). Library preparation employed 5' RACE. Reads for this sample came from an Illumina HiSeq 2500. Through fastp at Q25 and MiXCR, TCRdb rebuilt clones from the public reads, retaining in-frame beta chains. Each record represents a unique CDR3 protein, reported with the most common genes and DNA among its rows. This sample is represented by about 80,000 distinct CDR3 sequences; 5% to 5.5% of them were singletons. The ten largest make up around 2.2% of the sample. Material: PBMCs. These receptor sequences come from a woman in her 30s with multiple sclerosis.

This clonotype has only a few counts. This could be a read error, since a much larger clone is one nucleotide away. The chain uses TRBV7-2 and TRBJ2-3; 10 bases fit TRBD2. The germline CDR1 and CDR2 sequences are SGHTA and FQGNSA. The CDR3 has 15 residues. The CDR3 DNA reads as TGTGCCAGCAGTCTTAGCGGGAGGTCGGTAGATAAGCAGTATTTT. Translating it yields CASSLSGRSVDKQYF.

This clonotype was seen many times. The rearrangement links TRBV7-9 to TRBJ2-5; tentative D call: TRBD2 (5 bases). CDR3 size: 15 residues. CDR1 and CDR2 from the germline V gene are SEHNR and FQNEAQ (reference sequence). Deletions cut 5 bases from V and 0 bases from J, with 13 bases between. CDR3 in amino acids: CASSPVGADQETQYF. DNA of the CDR3: TGTGCCAGCAGCCCCGTAGGAGCGGACCAAGAGACCCAGTACTTC.

This clonotype has just a few counts. This rearrangement joins TRBV6-1 to TRBJ2-7; tentative D call: TRBD1 (5 bases). The CDR3 runs 13 residues. From germline, CDR1 is MNHNS and CDR2 SASEGT. The V end lost 6 bases, the J end lost 2 bases, and 11 bases lay between the germline ends. The CDR3 nucleotides read TGTGCCAGCAGGACAGAGGCCACCTACGAGCAGTACGTC. This translates into CASRTEATYEQYV.

This clonotype occurred a few times. This chain joins TRBV7-9 and TRBJ2-5, with D hard to call. Germline V gene sequence: CDR1 SEHNR, CDR2 FQNEAQ (reference sequence). This CDR3 is 13 amino acids long. V lost 3 bases, J lost 2 bases, and 7 bases lay in between. The CDR3 DNA is TGTGCCAGCAGCTTGAGTGAACAAGAGACCCAGTACTTC. It translates to CASSLSEQETQYF.

There are many counts of this clonotype. The V call is TRBV20-1, the J call TRBJ2-7, with 9 bases aligning to TRBD2. CDR1 is DFQATT and CDR2 is SNEGSKA in the germline V gene (reference sequence). The CDR3 contains 16 residues. J lost 4 bases, V lost 4 bases, and 14 bases had no gene match. The CDR3 sequence is CSATPPHSGRIYEQYF. In DNA, the CDR3 is TGCAGTGCTACCCCACCCCACAGCGGGAGGATATACGAGCAGTACTTC.

Only a few counts were recorded for this clonotype. A much bigger clone sits one base away, suggesting this may be a read error. The chain recombines TRBV20-1 with TRBJ1-2; D is unclear. Trimming cost V 8 bases and J 2 bases, with 9 bases left between them. Germline assignment: CDR1 DFQATT and CDR2 SNEGSKA (reference sequence). The CDR3 runs to 11 residues. The CDR3 coding sequence is TGCAGTAAGGCGGTGAACTATGGCTACACCTTC. Translating gives CSKAVNYGYTF.

This clonotype was seen repeatedly, ten times or more. This chain links TRBV6-5 with TRBJ2-7, with no clear D. The CDR3 runs 15 residues. V was pared by 5 bases and J by 2 bases, with 16 bases between. Germline V gene data show CDR1 as MNHEY and CDR2 as SVGAGI. Here the CDR3 reads CASSPRRVRAYEQYF. In DNA, the CDR3 is TGTGCCAGCAGTCCGCGTCGGGTCCGGGCCTACGAGCAGTACTTC.

This clonotype was recorded many times. The genes are TRBV6-6 and TRBJ2-3, with TRBD2 identical over 9 bases. Germline trimming cut 5 bases from V and 2 bases from J; bases unmatched to any gene: 8. The CDR3 has 16 residues. CDR1 and CDR2 from the germline V gene are MNHNY and SVGAGI (reference sequence). CDR3 coding DNA: TGTGCCAGCAGTCGAAGAGCGGGGGGCAACACAGATACGCAGTATTTT. Translating gives CASSRRAGGNTDTQYF.

This clonotype occurred many times. This chain links TRBV6-6 with TRBJ1-1, with TRBD1 identical over 8 bases. This CDR3 comprises 16 residues. The germline V gene has CDR1 MNHNY and CDR2 SVGAGI (reference sequence). Trimming took 6 bases from V and 3 from J; bases not matched to a gene: 12. In DNA, the CDR3 is TGTGCCAGCAGCTTTAAGGACAGGGCTCGGGACACTGAAGCTTTCTTT. This gives the protein CASSFKDRARDTEAFF.

This clonotype was observed many times. This CDR3 reads CSASTETGADEQFF. In DNA, the CDR3 is TGCAGTGCTAGTACTGAGACAGGGGCGGATGAGCAGTTCTTC. The chain joins TRBV20-1 to TRBJ2-1; 8 bases agree with TRBD1. Germline V gives CDR1 DFQATT, CDR2 SNEGSKA (reference sequence). The junction had 9 bases not matched to a gene; V was cut back by 3 bases and J by 8 bases. The CDR3 runs to 14 residues.

This chain connects TRBV7-9 to TRBJ2-1; no reliable D call. The CDR3 sequence is 11 residues long. Trimming pared 5 bases from V and 10 bases from J, leaving 9 bases between. The germline CDR1 and CDR2 sequences are SEHNR and FQNEAQ (reference sequence). The CDR3 here is CASSLTMEQFF. For the CDR3, the DNA is TGTGCCAGCAGCCTTACCATGGAGCAGTTCTTC.

In this sample, this clonotype turned up many times. The V gene is TRBV24-1, the J gene TRBJ2-1, with 11 nucleotides matching TRBD2. V trimming: 7 bases; J trimming: 5 bases; junction bases outside the gene matches: 9. The CDR3 is 16 residues long. Germline lookup yields CDR1 KGHDR and CDR2 SFDVKD. CDR3 sequence: CATRRHGTSGNNEQFF. Here the CDR3 DNA reads TGTGCCACCAGGCGACACGGGACTAGCGGTAACAATGAGCAGTTCTTC.

This clonotype was seen many times. This chain joins TRBV5-1 and TRBJ1-1, with 8 bases that match TRBD1. The CDR3 has 15 amino acids. V lost 3 bases, J lost 4 bases, and 8 bases stayed unmatched. The germline V gene has CDR1 SGHRS and CDR2 YFSETQ. The DNA for the CDR3 is TGCGCCAGCAGCTCGCCAGGGGGCCTGGGCACTGAAGCTTTCTTT. It specifies CASSSPGGLGTEAFF.